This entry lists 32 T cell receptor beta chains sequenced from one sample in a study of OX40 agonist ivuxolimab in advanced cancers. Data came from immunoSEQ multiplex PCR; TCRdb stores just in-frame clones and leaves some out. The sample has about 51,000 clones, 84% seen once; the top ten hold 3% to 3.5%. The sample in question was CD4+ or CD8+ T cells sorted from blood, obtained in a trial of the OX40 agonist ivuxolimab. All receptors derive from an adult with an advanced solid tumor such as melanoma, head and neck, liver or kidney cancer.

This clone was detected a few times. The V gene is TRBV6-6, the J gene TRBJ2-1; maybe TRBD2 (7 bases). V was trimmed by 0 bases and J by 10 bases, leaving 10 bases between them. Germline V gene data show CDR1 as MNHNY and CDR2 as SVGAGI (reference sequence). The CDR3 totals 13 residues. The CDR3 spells CASSYSTGGEQFF. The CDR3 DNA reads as TGTGCCAGCAGTTACTCAACGGGGGGCGAGCAGTTCTTC.

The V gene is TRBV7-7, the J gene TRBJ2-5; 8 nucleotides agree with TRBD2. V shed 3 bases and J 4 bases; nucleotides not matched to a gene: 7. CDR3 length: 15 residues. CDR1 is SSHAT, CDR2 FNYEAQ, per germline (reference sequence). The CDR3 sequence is CASSFAGLAGETQYF. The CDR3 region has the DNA TGTGCCAGCAGCTTCGCGGGCCTAGCGGGAGAGACCCAGTACTTC.

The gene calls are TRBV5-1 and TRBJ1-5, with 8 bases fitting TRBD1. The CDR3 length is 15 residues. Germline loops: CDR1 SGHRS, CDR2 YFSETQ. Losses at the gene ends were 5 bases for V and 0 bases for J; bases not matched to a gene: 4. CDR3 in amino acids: CASRETGDSNQPQHF. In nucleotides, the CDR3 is TGCGCCAGCAGAGAGACAGGGGATAGCAATCAGCCCCAGCATTTT.

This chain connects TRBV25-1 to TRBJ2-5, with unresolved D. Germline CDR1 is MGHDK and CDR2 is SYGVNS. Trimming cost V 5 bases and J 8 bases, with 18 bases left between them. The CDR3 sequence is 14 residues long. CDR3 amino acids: CASSHDSSVRTQYF. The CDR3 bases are TGTGCCAGCAGTCACGACTCATCCGTCAGAACCCAGTACTTC.

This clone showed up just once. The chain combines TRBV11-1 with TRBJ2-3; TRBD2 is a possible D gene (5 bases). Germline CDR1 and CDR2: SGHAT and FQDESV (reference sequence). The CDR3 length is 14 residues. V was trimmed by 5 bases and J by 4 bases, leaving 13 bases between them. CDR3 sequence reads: CASSGGHFSDTQYF. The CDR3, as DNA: TGTGCCAGCAGCGGAGGCCACTTTTCAGATACGCAGTATTTT.

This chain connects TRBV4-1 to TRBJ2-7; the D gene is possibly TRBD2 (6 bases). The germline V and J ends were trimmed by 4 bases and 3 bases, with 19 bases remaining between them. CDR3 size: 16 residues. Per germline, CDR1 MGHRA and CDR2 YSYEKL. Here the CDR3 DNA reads TGCGCCAGCAGCCCGATTTTAAAGGAGGGAAACTACGAGCAGTACTTC. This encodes CASSPILKEGNYEQYF.

CDR3 nucleotide sequence: TGTGCCAGCAGCCGGGGACTAGCGGAGACCCAGTACTTC. Amino acids: CASSRGLAETQYF. This sequence joins TRBV7-2 and TRBJ2-5; 10 bases agree with TRBD2. The CDR3 sequence is 13 residues long. J lost 5 bases, V lost 5 bases, and 2 bases had no gene match. Germline V gene data show CDR1 as SGHTA and CDR2 as FQGNSA.

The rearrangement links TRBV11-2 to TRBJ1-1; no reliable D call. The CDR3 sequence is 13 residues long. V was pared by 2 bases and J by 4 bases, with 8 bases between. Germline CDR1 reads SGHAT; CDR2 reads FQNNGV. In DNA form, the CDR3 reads TGTGCCAGCAGCTTATACCAGGCCACTGAAGCTTTCTTT. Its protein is CASSLYQATEAFF.

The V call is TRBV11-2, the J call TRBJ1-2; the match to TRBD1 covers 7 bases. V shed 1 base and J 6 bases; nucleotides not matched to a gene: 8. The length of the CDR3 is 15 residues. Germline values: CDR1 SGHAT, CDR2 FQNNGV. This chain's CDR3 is CASSLGARGGDGYTF. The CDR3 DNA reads TGTGCCAGCAGCTTAGGGGCCAGGGGGGGCGATGGCTACACCTTC.

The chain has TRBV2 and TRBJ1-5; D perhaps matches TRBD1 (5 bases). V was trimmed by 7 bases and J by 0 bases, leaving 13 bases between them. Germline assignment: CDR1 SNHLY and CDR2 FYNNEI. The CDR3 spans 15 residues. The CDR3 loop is CASNPGGYSNQPQHF. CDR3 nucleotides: TGTGCCAGCAACCCGGGGGGGTATAGCAATCAGCCCCAGCATTTT. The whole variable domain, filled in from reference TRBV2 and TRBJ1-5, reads EPEVTQTPSHQVTQMGQEVILRCVPISNHLYFYWYRQILGQKVEFLVSFYNNEISEKSEIFDDQFSVERPDGSNFTLKIRSTKLEDSAMYFCASNPGGYSNQPQHFGDGTRLSIL.

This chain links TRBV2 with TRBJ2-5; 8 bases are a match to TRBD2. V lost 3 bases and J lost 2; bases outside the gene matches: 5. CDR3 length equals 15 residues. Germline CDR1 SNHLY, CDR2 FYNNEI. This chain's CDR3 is CASSDTGGLQETQYF. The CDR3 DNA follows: TGTGCCAGCAGTGATACGGGGGGGCTTCAAGAGACCCAGTACTTC.

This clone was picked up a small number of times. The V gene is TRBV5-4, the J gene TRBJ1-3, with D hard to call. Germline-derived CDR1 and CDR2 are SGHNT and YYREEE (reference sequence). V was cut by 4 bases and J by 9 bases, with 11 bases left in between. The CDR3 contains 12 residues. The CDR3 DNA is TGTGCCAGCAGCCGCCAGCGAGGCACCATATATTTT. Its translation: CASSRQRGTIYF.

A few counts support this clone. The CDR3 is CAWSVYAGVYEQYF. CDR3 coding DNA: TGTGCCTGGAGTGTATACGCAGGTGTGTACGAGCAGTACTTC. The chain couples TRBV30 to TRBJ2-7; no definite D call. The germline gives CDR1 GTSNPN, CDR2 SVGIG (reference sequence). Trimming removed 0 bases at V and 4 bases at J, with 13 bases between. The CDR3 loop spans 14 amino acids. The full variable domain, completed using reference TRBV30 and TRBJ2-7, is SQTIHQWPATLVQPVGSPLSLECTVEGTSNPNLYWYRQAAGRGLQLLFYSVGIGQISSEVPQNLSASRPQDRQFILSSKKLLLSDSGFYLCAWSVYAGVYEQYFGPGTRLTVT.

CDR3 sequence (DNA): TGTGCCAGCAGCTTCGGACACCCGGGGACCGGGGAGCTGTTTTTT. The encoded protein is CASSFGHPGTGELFF. This chain links TRBV11-3 with TRBJ2-2; D may correspond to TRBD1 or TRBD2 (5 bases each). The CDR3 loop spans 15 amino acids. Trimming left V 3 bases short and J 5 bases short, with 13 bases between. Germline V gene lookup returns CDR1 SGHNT and CDR2 YENEEA.

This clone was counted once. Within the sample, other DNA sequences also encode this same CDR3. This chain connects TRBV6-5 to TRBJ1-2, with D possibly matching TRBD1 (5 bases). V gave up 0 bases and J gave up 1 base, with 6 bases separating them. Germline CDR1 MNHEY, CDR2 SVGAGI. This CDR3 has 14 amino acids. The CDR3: CASSYSQGNYGYTF. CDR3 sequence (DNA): TGTGCCAGCAGTTACTCGCAGGGTAACTATGGCTACACCTTC.

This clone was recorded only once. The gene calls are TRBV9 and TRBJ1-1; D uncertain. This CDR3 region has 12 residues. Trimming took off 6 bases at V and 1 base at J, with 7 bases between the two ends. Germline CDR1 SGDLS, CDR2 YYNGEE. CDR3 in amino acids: CASNEPNTEAFF. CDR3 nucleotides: TGTGCCAGCAATGAGCCGAACACTGAAGCTTTCTTT.

The CDR3 DNA is TGTGCCATCAGTGACAGGAGCTCCTACAATGAGCAGTTCTTC. Translated: CAISDRSSYNEQFF. The chain couples TRBV10-3 to TRBJ2-1; D is ambiguous. Germline lookup yields CDR1 ENHRY and CDR2 SYGVKD. CDR3 length equals 14 residues. V was trimmed by 3 bases and J by 0 bases, leaving 6 bases between them.

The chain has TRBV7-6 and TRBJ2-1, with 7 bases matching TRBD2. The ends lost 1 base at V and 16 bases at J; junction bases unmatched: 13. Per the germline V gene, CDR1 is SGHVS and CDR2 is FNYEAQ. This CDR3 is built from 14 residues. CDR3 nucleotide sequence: TGTGCCAGCAGCTTAGGGATGGGGGGGTCAAGAAAATTCTTC. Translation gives CASSLGMGGSRKFF.

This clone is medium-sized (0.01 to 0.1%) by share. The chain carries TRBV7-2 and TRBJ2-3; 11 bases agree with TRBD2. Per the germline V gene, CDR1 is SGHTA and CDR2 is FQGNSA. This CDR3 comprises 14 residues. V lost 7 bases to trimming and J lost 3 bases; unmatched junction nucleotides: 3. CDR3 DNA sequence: TGTGCCAGCACAACTAGCGGGGGTACAGATACGCAGTATTTT. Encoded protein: CASTTSGGTDTQYF.

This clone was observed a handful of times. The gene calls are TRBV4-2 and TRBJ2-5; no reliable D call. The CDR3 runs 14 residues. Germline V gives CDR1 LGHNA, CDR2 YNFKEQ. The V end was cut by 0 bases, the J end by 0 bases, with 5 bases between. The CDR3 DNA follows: TGTGCCAGCAGCCAAGAAACCTACCAAGAGACCCAGTACTTC. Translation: CASSQETYQETQYF.

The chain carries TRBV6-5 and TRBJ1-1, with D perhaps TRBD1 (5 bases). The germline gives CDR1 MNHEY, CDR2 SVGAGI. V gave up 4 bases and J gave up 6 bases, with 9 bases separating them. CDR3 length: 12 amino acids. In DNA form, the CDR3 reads TGTGCCAGCAGTTCGCCAGGGCCTGAAGCTTTCTTT. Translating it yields CASSSPGPEAFF.

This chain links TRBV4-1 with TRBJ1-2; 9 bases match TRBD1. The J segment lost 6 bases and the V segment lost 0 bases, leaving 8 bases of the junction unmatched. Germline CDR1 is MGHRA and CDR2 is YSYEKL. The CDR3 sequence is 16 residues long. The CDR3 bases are TGCGCCAGCAGCCAAGATCGGGGACAGGGAATCCATGGCTACACCTTC. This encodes CASSQDRGQGIHGYTF.

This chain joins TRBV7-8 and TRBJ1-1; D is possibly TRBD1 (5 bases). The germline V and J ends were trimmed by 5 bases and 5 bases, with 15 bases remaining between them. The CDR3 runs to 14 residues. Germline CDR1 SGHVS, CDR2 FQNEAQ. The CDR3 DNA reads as TGTGCCAGCAGCCCACAACCAGGGCCTACTGAAGCTTTCTTT. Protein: CASSPQPGPTEAFF.

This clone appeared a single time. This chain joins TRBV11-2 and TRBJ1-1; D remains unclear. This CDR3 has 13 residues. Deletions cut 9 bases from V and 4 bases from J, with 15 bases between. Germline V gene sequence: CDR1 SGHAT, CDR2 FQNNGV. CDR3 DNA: TGTGCCAGTCGGCGGATGGCCGGCACTGAAGCTTTCTTT. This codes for CASRRMAGTEAFF.

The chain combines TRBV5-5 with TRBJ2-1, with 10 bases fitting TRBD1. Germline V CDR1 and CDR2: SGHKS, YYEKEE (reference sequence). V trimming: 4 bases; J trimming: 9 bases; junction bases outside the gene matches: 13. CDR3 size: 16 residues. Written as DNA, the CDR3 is TGTGCCAGCAGCCCTTTGACAGGGGGCACTTCCGGTGAGCAGTTCTTC. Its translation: CASSPLTGGTSGEQFF.

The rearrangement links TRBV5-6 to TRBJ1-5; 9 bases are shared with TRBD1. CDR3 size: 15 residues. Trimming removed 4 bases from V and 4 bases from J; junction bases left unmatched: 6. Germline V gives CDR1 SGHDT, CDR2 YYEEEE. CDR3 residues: CASSGGQGRNQPQHF. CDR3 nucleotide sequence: TGTGCCAGCAGCGGCGGACAGGGGAGGAATCAGCCCCAGCATTTT.

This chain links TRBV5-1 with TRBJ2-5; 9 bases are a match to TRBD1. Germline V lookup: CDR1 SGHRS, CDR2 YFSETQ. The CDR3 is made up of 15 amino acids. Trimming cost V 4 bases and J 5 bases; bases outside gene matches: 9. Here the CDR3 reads CASSDRQGGRETQYF. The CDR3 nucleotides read TGCGCCAGCAGCGATCGACAGGGGGGTAGGGAGACCCAGTACTTC.

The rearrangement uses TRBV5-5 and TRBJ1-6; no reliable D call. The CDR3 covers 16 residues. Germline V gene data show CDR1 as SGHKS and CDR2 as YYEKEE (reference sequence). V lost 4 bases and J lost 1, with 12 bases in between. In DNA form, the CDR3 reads TGTGCCAGCAGCCCCGTGGTGGGTTCCTATAATTCACCCCTCCACTTT. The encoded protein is CASSPVVGSYNSPLHF.

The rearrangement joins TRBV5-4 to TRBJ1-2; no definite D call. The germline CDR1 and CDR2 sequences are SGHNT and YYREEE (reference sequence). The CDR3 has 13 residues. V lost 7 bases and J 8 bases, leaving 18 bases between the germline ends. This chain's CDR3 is CASRPTPDRGYTF. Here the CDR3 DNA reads TGTGCCAGCCGCCCGACGCCCGACCGGGGCTACACCTTC.

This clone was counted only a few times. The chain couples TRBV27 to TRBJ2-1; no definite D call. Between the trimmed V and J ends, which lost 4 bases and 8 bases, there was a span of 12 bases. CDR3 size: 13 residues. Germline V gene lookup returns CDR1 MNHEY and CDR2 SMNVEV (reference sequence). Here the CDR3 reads CASSSTTRDEQFF. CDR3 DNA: TGTGCCAGCAGTTCAACAACCCGGGATGAGCAGTTCTTC.

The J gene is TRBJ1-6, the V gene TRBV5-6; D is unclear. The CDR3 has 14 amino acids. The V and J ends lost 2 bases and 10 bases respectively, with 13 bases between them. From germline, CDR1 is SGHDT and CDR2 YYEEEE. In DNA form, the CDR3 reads TGTGCCAGCAGCTTCCTAGCGAGCGACTCACCCCTCCACTTT. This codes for CASSFLASDSPLHF.

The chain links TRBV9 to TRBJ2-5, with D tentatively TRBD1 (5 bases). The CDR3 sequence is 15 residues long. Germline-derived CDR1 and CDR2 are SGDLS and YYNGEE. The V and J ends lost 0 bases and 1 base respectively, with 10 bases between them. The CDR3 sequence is CASSVGGASQETQYF. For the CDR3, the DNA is TGTGCCAGCAGCGTAGGGGGCGCGTCCCAAGAGACCCAGTACTTC. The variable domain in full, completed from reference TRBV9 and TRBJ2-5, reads DSGVTQTPKHLITATGQRVTLRCSPRSGDLSVYWYQQSLDQGLQFLIQYYNGEERAKGNILERFSAQQFPDLHSELNLSSLELGDSALYFCASSVGGASQETQYFGPGTRLLVL.